These 27 T cell receptor beta chains were sequenced from one sample in a study of OX40 agonist ivuxolimab in advanced cancers. Repertoires were generated with immunoSEQ multiplex PCR, while TCRdb's copy carries only in-frame clones and drops some. This table has about 32,000 clones, about four fifths appearing once. Specimen: CD4+ or CD8+ T cells sorted from blood, collected in a trial of the OX40 agonist ivuxolimab. Every receptor here comes from an adult with an advanced solid tumor such as melanoma, head and neck, liver or kidney cancer.

The CDR3 spells CAWSVRDTGRNTEAFF. The CDR3 DNA reads as TGTGCCTGGAGTGTCAGGGACACGGGACGGAACACTGAAGCTTTCTTT. The rearrangement joins TRBV30 to TRBJ1-1; tentative D call: TRBD1 (6 bases). CDR3 length equals 16 residues. CDR1 is GTSNPN and CDR2 is SVGIG in the germline V gene (reference sequence). The ends were cut back, 0 bases at V and 1 base at J, with 15 bases in the middle.

V and J are TRBV11-2 and TRBJ1-1, with 8 bases fitting TRBD1. The V gene end was trimmed by 6 bases and the J gene end by 4 bases; junction bases not matched to a gene: 4. The length of the CDR3 is 13 residues. From germline, CDR1 is SGHAT and CDR2 FQNNGV. The CDR3 region has the DNA TGTGCCAGCAGTCGGACAGGGCCCACTGAAGCTTTCTTT. The encoded protein is CASSRTGPTEAFF.

This chain uses TRBV11-3 with TRBJ2-1; TRBD1 matches 7 bases. The germline gives CDR1 SGHNT, CDR2 YENEEA. V was clipped by 5 bases and J by 3 bases; unmatched bases: 13. This CDR3 is built from 17 residues. The CDR3 region is CASSPGPRDSVYNEQFF. CDR3 bases: TGTGCCAGCAGCCCAGGACCCCGGGACAGTGTCTACAATGAGCAGTTCTTC.

This chain links TRBV7-2 with TRBJ2-3; no clear D gene. This CDR3 contains 14 residues. CDR1 and CDR2 from the germline V gene are SGHTA and FQGNSA. V lost 5 bases and J lost 4, with 13 bases in between. Here the CDR3 DNA reads TGTGCCAGCAGCCGAGATAGCCCCGCAGATACGCAGTATTTT. Encoded protein: CASSRDSPADTQYF.

V and J are TRBV7-2 and TRBJ1-2; D is uncertain. Trimming took 1 base from V and 7 from J, leaving 7 bases between them. The germline gives CDR1 SGHTA, CDR2 FQGNSA. The CDR3 is made up of 12 amino acids. This CDR3 reads CASSLDASGYTF. CDR3 sequence (DNA): TGTGCCAGCAGCTTAGACGCAAGTGGCTACACCTTC.

The gene calls are TRBV28 and TRBJ1-3; no reliable D call. V lost 3 bases to trimming and J lost 2 bases, with 11 bases between them. Germline values: CDR1 MDHEN, CDR2 SYDVKM. This CDR3 is built from 15 residues. The CDR3 sequence: CASSLVGEAGNTIYF. CDR3 sequence (DNA): TGTGCCAGCAGTTTGGTCGGGGAAGCTGGAAACACCATATATTTT.

The chain links TRBV6-1 to TRBJ2-3, with 8 nucleotides matching TRBD2. The junction had 5 bases not matched to a gene; V was cut back by 6 bases and J by 3 bases. The CDR3 totals 14 residues. Germline V lookup: CDR1 MNHNS, CDR2 SASEGT. The CDR3 region has the DNA TGTGCCAGCAGAGAGCGGGGGTCAACAGATACGCAGTATTTT. The encoded protein is CASRERGSTDTQYF.

This clone was seen a handful of times. The genes are TRBV29-1 and TRBJ1-1; D gene uncertain. The CDR3 has 10 amino acids. CDR1 is SQVTM, CDR2 ANQGSEA, per germline. V was shortened by 7 bases and J by 2 bases, with 5 bases between the two germline ends. CDR3 residues: CSGSNTEAFF. The CDR3 DNA follows: TGCAGCGGGTCCAACACTGAAGCTTTCTTT.

This chain uses TRBV29-1 with TRBJ2-3, with 10 nucleotides matching TRBD1. V gave up 3 bases and J gave up 4 bases; unmatched junction bases: 7. This CDR3 comprises 15 residues. The germline gives CDR1 SQVTM, CDR2 ANQGSEA. The CDR3 DNA sequence: TGCAGCGTTGAGGGGGACAGGGGCGGGGCAGATACGCAGTATTTT. Translated, it gives CSVEGDRGGADTQYF.

The table lists this clone with a few counts. The chain couples TRBV9 to TRBJ1-1; no clear D. Germline loops: CDR1 SGDLS, CDR2 YYNGEE. The CDR3 extends over 14 amino acids. The V and J ends lost 2 bases and 1 base respectively, with 9 bases between them. The CDR3 loop is CASSVTGGNTEAFF. Written as DNA, the CDR3 is TGTGCCAGCAGCGTCACTGGAGGGAACACTGAAGCTTTCTTT. Combining the CDR3 with reference TRBV9 and TRBJ1-1 gives the whole variable domain DSGVTQTPKHLITATGQRVTLRCSPRSGDLSVYWYQQSLDQGLQFLIQYYNGEERAKGNILERFSAQQFPDLHSELNLSSLELGDSALYFCASSVTGGNTEAFFGQGTRLTVV.

The sample holds one count of this clone. The chain recombines TRBV5-8 with TRBJ1-6; possibly TRBD1 for D (5 bases). The CDR3 runs 16 residues. V was clipped by 4 bases and J by 9 bases, with 20 bases between them. Germline values: CDR1 SGHTS, CDR2 YDEGEE. This CDR3 reads CASSTYWTGGGSPLHF. CDR3 DNA sequence: TGTGCCAGCAGCACCTATTGGACCGGGGGGGGTTCACCCCTCCACTTT.

The chain uses TRBV5-4 and TRBJ1-3; D remains unclear. The CDR3 has 15 amino acids. CDR1 is SGHNT and CDR2 is YYREEE in the germline V gene (reference sequence). V gave up 2 bases and J gave up 0 bases, with 9 bases separating them. Here the CDR3 DNA reads TGTGCCAGCAGCTTTGGAGGTCTCTCTGGAAACACCATATATTTT. Protein: CASSFGGLSGNTIYF.

The J gene is TRBJ1-1, the V gene TRBV19, with D possibly matching TRBD1 (5 bases). Germline V gives CDR1 LNHDA, CDR2 SQIVND (reference sequence). Between the trimmed V and J ends, which lost 8 bases and 4 bases, there was a span of 11 bases. CDR3 length: 12 amino acids. DNA for the CDR3: TGTGCCAGTCTAATTGGGGGCACTGAAGCTTTCTTT. Translation: CASLIGGTEAFF.

J is TRBJ2-7 and V is TRBV7-2, with 7 bases identical to TRBD1. The CDR3 contains 14 residues. Germline V gene lookup returns CDR1 SGHTA and CDR2 FQGNSA. Unmatched junction bases numbered 6, after V lost 4 bases and J lost 3 bases. CDR3 region: CASSSYRGSYEQYF. Written as DNA, the CDR3 is TGTGCCAGCAGCTCATACAGGGGTAGCTACGAGCAGTACTTC.

The chain combines TRBV5-5 with TRBJ1-2; the D is unclear. The CDR3 runs to 14 residues. The V gene's germline CDR1 is SGHKS and CDR2 YYEKEE (reference sequence). Trimming removed 5 bases from V and 4 bases from J, with 15 bases in between. The CDR3 bases are TGTGCCAGCAGAGATTACCGCCGTAGCTATGGCTACACCTTC. Its translation is CASRDYRRSYGYTF.

The chain couples TRBV7-9 to TRBJ2-1; possibly TRBD2 for D (6 bases). The CDR3 is made up of 13 amino acids. Deletions cut 3 bases from V and 5 bases from J, with 8 bases between. Germline V CDR1 and CDR2: SEHNR, FQNEAQ (reference sequence). The CDR3 here is CASSFLAHNEQFF. In DNA form, the CDR3 reads TGTGCCAGCAGCTTCCTAGCGCACAATGAGCAGTTCTTC.

This chain uses TRBV9 with TRBJ2-3, with 14 nucleotides matching TRBD2. The CDR3 has 17 residues. After removal of 4 bases from V and 2 bases from J, the junction contained 6 bases not matched to a gene. In germline, CDR1 is SGDLS, CDR2 YYNGEE. CDR3 coding DNA: TGTGCCAGCAGCCCCTCGACTAGCGGGAGGGCCACAGATACGCAGTATTTT. Protein sequence: CASSPSTSGRATDTQYF.

The V and J genes are TRBV6-5 and TRBJ1-1, with D possibly matching TRBD1 (6 bases). V was trimmed by 6 bases and J by 4 bases, leaving 12 bases between them. Germline V gives CDR1 MNHEY, CDR2 SVGAGI. This CDR3 comprises 13 residues. The CDR3 protein is CASSLGGSTEAFF. Here the CDR3 DNA reads TGTGCCAGCAGCCTGGGGGGCTCCACTGAAGCTTTCTTT.

The chain has TRBV7-6 and TRBJ2-1, with 10 bases aligning to TRBD2. Unmatched junction bases numbered 2, after V lost 1 base and J lost 5 bases. This CDR3 has 15 residues. Germline lookup yields CDR1 SGHVS and CDR2 FNYEAQ. The chain's CDR3 is CASSLVGTSDNEQFF. The CDR3 nucleotides are TGTGCCAGCAGCTTAGTTGGGACTAGCGACAATGAGCAGTTCTTC.

This clone appeared a few times. J is TRBJ1-6 and V is TRBV6-1, with 10 bases fitting TRBD1. CDR1 and CDR2 from the germline V gene are MNHNS and SASEGT. CDR3 length equals 13 residues. With 10 bases clipped from V and 10 bases from J, the junction kept 7 bases outside the gene matches. CDR3 loop: CAIHRDRGSPLHF. The CDR3 DNA is TGTGCCATCCACCGGGACAGGGGATCACCCCTCCACTTT.

The chain couples TRBV7-2 to TRBJ2-5, with D unclear. V lost 1 base to trimming and J lost 5 bases, with 8 bases between them. The CDR3 runs 13 residues. CDR1 is SGHTA and CDR2 is FQGNSA in the germline V gene. Here the CDR3 reads CASSLGQSETQYF. CDR3 nucleotide sequence: TGTGCCAGCAGCTTAGGTCAATCTGAGACCCAGTACTTC.

This clone was observed once. The rearrangement links TRBV9 to TRBJ1-5, with D perhaps TRBD1 (6 bases). Per the germline V gene, CDR1 is SGDLS and CDR2 is YYNGEE. This CDR3 has 13 amino acids. Trimming took off 3 bases at V and 6 bases at J, with 10 bases between the two ends. The CDR3 DNA reads TGTGCCAGCAGCGATGAGGGGGGTCAGCCCCAGCATTTT. Protein sequence: CASSDEGGQPQHF.

V and J are TRBV2 and TRBJ1-3; weak D call: TRBD1 (5 bases). The CDR3 loop spans 15 amino acids. V was shortened by 6 bases and J by 2 bases, with 14 bases between the two germline ends. Germline V gene data show CDR1 as SNHLY and CDR2 as FYNNEI. The CDR3: CASRVKGLTGNTIYF. DNA for the CDR3: TGTGCCAGCAGAGTCAAGGGACTGACTGGAAACACCATATATTTT.

The genes are TRBV4-3 and TRBJ1-6, with 7 bases that match TRBD1. The germline V gene encodes CDR1 LGHNA and CDR2 YSLEER. V was clipped by 1 base and J by 8 bases; unmatched bases: 2. CDR3 length: 14 amino acids. The CDR3 reads CASSQGRGDSPLHF. Here the CDR3 DNA reads TGCGCCAGCAGCCAAGGCAGGGGGGATTCACCCCTCCACTTT.

The chain couples TRBV6-5 to TRBJ1-2; D ambiguous. The CDR3 is 16 amino acids. CDR1 and CDR2 (germline): MNHEY, SVGAGI. Between the trimmed V and J ends, which lost 4 bases and 4 bases, there was a span of 19 bases. DNA of the CDR3: TGTGCCAGCAGTTGTATAGCTATGCGAAAGACCTATGGCTACACCTTC. Protein product: CASSCIAMRKTYGYTF.

The chain uses TRBV7-7 and TRBJ2-5; 9 positions match TRBD2. The trim removed 4 bases at V and 2 bases at J, leaving 5 bases unmatched. CDR1 SSHAT and CDR2 FNYEAQ come from the germline V gene (reference sequence). CDR3 length: 15 amino acids. The CDR3 bases are TGTGCCAGCAGCTACCTAGCGGGGAAACAAGAGACCCAGTACTTC. Amino acids: CASSYLAGKQETQYF.

The genes are TRBV10-1 and TRBJ1-2; 7 bases are a match to TRBD1. V was clipped by 2 bases and J by 8 bases; unmatched bases: 8. The CDR3 length is 14 residues. The V gene's germline CDR1 is WNHNN and CDR2 SYGVQD (reference sequence). CDR3 nucleotides: TGCGCCAGCAGTGAGAGACAGGGCCCTTGCGGCTACACCTTC. Translated: CASSERQGPCGYTF.